Listed here are 13 T cell receptor beta chains from one sample, sequenced in a study of cytomegalovirus exposure and HLA in healthy donors. Repertoires were generated with immunoSEQ multiplex PCR, while TCRdb's copy carries only in-frame clones and drops some. The sample consists of 150,000 or so clones, nearly 90% of them appearing once. The sample taken for sequencing was PBMCs. Receptors originate from a young woman in good health and CMV-seropositive.

The sample holds one count of this clone. This chain connects TRBV23-1 to TRBJ2-7; tentatively, D is TRBD2 (6 bases). TRBV23-1 is marked as an open reading frame, function uncertain. The CDR3 is made up of 14 amino acids. V shed 4 bases and J shed 0 bases, with 10 bases lying between them. CDR3 sequence reads: CASSLVGSSYEQYF. In DNA, the CDR3 is TGCGCCAGCAGTCTGGTCGGGAGCTCCTACGAGCAGTACTTC.

The V gene is TRBV2, the J gene TRBJ1-5, with a tentative D call TRBD1 (6 bases). V shed 5 bases and J shed 1 base, with 15 bases lying between them. CDR3 length equals 16 residues. CDR1 and CDR2 (germline): SNHLY, FYNNEI. In DNA form, the CDR3 reads TGTGCCAGCAGTTCTAAGACAGGTGGGAGCAATCAGCCCCAGCATTTT. It translates to CASSSKTGGSNQPQHF.

The rearrangement uses TRBV7-2 and TRBJ2-7; D is possibly TRBD1 (7 bases). The CDR3 runs to 15 residues. Germline CDR1 is SGHTA and CDR2 is FQGNSA. V lost 6 bases, J lost 3 bases, and 18 bases lay in between. CDR3 coding DNA: TGTGCCAGCAGTTTTGGACAGGAGGGGGGCTACGAGCAGTACTTC. Translating it yields CASSFGQEGGYEQYF.

This clone was found once. CDR3 nucleotide sequence: TGTGCCAGCAGGGCGGGCTCGAACACCGGGGAGCTGTTTTTT. It encodes CASRAGSNTGELFF. The chain carries TRBV28 and TRBJ2-2; TRBD2 might be the D (5 bases). The V gene's germline CDR1 is MDHEN and CDR2 SYDVKM. CDR3 length equals 14 residues. The V gene lost 6 bases and the J gene lost 0 bases, with 8 bases spanning the gap.

The chain uses TRBV5-6 and TRBJ1-1; 9 nucleotides line up with TRBD1. CDR1 and CDR2 from the germline V gene are SGHDT and YYEEEE. V gave up 4 bases and J gave up 4 bases; unmatched junction bases: 5. The CDR3 is 14 residues long. Here the CDR3 DNA reads TGTGCCAGCAGCCGGGACAGGGAGGTCACTGAAGCTTTCTTT. Amino acid sequence: CASSRDREVTEAFF.

The V call is TRBV28, the J call TRBJ1-4; a weak D match, TRBD1 (6 bases). Trimming removed 6 bases from V and 4 bases from J, with 15 bases in between. Per germline, CDR1 MDHEN and CDR2 SYDVKM. This CDR3 is built from 15 residues. The CDR3: CASRPTGLLNEKLFF. CDR3 sequence (DNA): TGTGCCAGCAGACCTACAGGGTTGCTTAATGAAAAACTGTTTTTT.

The V and J genes are TRBV6-5 and TRBJ1-1; 8 bases fit TRBD1. Trimming cost V 0 bases and J 5 bases; bases outside gene matches: 5. CDR3 length: 15 residues. Per the germline V gene, CDR1 is MNHEY and CDR2 is SVGAGI. CDR3 residues: CASSYSTGGSTEAFF. The CDR3 region has the DNA TGTGCCAGCAGTTACTCCACAGGGGGGTCGACTGAAGCTTTCTTT.

The chain employs TRBV28 and TRBJ2-2, with 13 nucleotides matching TRBD2. In germline, CDR1 is MDHEN, CDR2 SYDVKM. The CDR3 runs 17 residues. V gave up 6 bases and J gave up 6 bases; unmatched junction bases: 10. This CDR3 reads CASRSITSGGAPGELFF. CDR3 nucleotide sequence: TGTGCCAGCAGATCGATTACTAGCGGGGGGGCCCCCGGGGAGCTGTTTTTT.

The chain combines TRBV5-1 with TRBJ1-2; D is possibly TRBD1 (5 bases). The germline V and J ends were trimmed by 7 bases and 4 bases, with 11 bases remaining between them. The V gene's germline CDR1 is SGHRS and CDR2 YFSETQ. The CDR3 runs 12 residues. CDR3 bases: TGCGCCAGCCCGCGACAGTCCTATGGCTACACCTTC. Its protein is CASPRQSYGYTF.

This clone was detected only once. V usage is TRBV18 and J usage is TRBJ2-7; 7 positions match TRBD2. The length of the CDR3 is 13 residues. Germline CDR1 reads KGHSH; CDR2 reads LQKENI. The V and J ends lost 0 bases and 7 bases, in that order; junction bases with no gene match: 3. This CDR3 is CASSPPWGGEQYF. The DNA of the CDR3 is TGTGCCAGCTCACCACCCTGGGGGGGGGAGCAGTACTTC.

The chain joins TRBV7-9 to TRBJ1-2; perhaps TRBD1 as D (5 bases). The CDR3 spans 16 residues. The V gene's germline CDR1 is SEHNR and CDR2 FQNEAQ (reference sequence). V was pared by 5 bases and J by 3 bases, with 19 bases between. The chain's CDR3 is CASSPTGTRRHYGYTF. The DNA of the CDR3 is TGTGCCAGCAGCCCGACGGGGACTCGGAGACACTATGGCTACACCTTC.

This clone was observed a few times. V usage is TRBV28 and J usage is TRBJ2-2; the D gene is possibly TRBD1 (5 bases). This CDR3 comprises 15 residues. Looked up from germline, CDR1 is MDHEN and CDR2 is SYDVKM. V was pared by 7 bases and J by 4 bases, with 16 bases between. The CDR3 DNA sequence: TGTGCCAGCACCGCGACAATCCAGGGCACCGGGGAGCTGTTTTTT. Amino acid sequence: CASTATIQGTGELFF.

This rearrangement joins TRBV5-1 to TRBJ1-3; no clear D gene. The germline gives CDR1 SGHRS, CDR2 YFSETQ. V shed 4 bases and J shed 4 bases, with 6 bases lying between them. CDR3 size: 12 residues. CDR3 DNA: TGCGCCAGCAGCGATACAGGAAACACCATATATTTT. Protein product: CASSDTGNTIYF. The entire variable domain, with the rest obtained from reference TRBV5-1 and TRBJ1-3, is as follows: KAGVTQTPRYLIKTRGQQVTLSCSPISGHRSVSWYQQTPGQGLQFLFEYFSETQRNKGNFPGRFSGRQFSNSRSEMNVSTLELGDSALYLCASSDTGNTIYFGEGSWLTVV.